The clone carrying this T cell receptor (beta chain) has a single count. In the source study's methods: Reference gene primer amplification in the assay estimated nucleated cell counts. This table comes from immunoSEQ multiplex PCR, and its TCRdb copy is limited to in-frame clones, with some not included. D and trimming were read from the DNA, whereas the V and J calls and clone size are those reported in that table. The sample carries 100,000 to 150,000 clones, around 90% recorded once. The data originate from a study of blood T cell repertoires in COVID-19. Study background: Acute and convalescent COVID-19 specimens originated in the United States, Italy and Spain. From T cells, B-cell-depleted T cells, or PBMCs came the material, which was cDNA or gDNA.

The CDR3 consists of 15 residues. Germline CDR1 SGHTA, CDR2 FQGTGA. With 8 bases clipped from V and 0 bases from J, the junction kept 4 bases outside the gene matches. Sequenced: peripheral blood. The chain employs TRBV7-3 and TRBJ2-6; 7 nucleotides line up with TRBD1. The sequence was collected from a woman aged 55-69 years with COVID-19, enrolled during active disease. CDR3 amino acids: CASRAGGSGANVLTF. The CDR3 DNA sequence: TGTGCCAGCCGGGCAGGGGGCTCTGGGGCCAACGTCCTGACTTTC.